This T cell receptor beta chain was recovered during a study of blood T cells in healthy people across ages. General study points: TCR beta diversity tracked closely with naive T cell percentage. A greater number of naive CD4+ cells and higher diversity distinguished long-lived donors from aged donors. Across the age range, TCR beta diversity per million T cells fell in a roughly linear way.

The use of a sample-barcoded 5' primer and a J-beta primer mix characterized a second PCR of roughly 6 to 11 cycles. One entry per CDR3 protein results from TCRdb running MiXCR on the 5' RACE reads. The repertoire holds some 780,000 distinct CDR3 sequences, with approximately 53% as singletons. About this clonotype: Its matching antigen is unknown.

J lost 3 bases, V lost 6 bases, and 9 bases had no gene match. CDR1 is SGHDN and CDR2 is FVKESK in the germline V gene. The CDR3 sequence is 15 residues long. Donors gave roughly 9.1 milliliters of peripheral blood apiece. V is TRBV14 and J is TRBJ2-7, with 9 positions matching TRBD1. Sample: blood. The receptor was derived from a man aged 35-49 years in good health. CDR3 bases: TGTGCCAGCAGTCGTTGGACAGGGGTGTTCTACGAGCAGTACTTC. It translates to CASSRWTGVFYEQYF.